This T cell receptor beta chain was identified in a study of blood T cells in healthy people across ages. Study-level points and caveats: Estimated diversity, derived from one million T cells, was regarded as an underestimate.

PCR was performed a second time for about 7 to 12 cycles using a sample-barcoded 5' primer and a J-beta primer mix. MiXCR, run by TCRdb on the 5' RACE reads, gives a single entry per CDR3 protein. The table includes roughly 800,000 distinct CDR3 sequences, 25% to 30% detected once. The table lists this clonotype with a few counts. What it binds is not known. V was shortened by 5 bases and J by 3 bases, with 13 bases between the two germline ends. In germline, CDR1 is SQVTM, CDR2 ANQGSEA. This CDR3 comprises 13 residues. Another study also made use of these data, one on T cells of mothers and their children. That report adds: Similar thymic selection effects on TCR recombination output appear in pairs, both related and unrelated.

This TCR was recovered from a boy aged 5 to 17 in good health. Sequenced input: blood. This chain connects TRBV29-1 to TRBJ1-2, with a possible D match to TRBD1 (6 bases). The CDR3 reads CSVQAGAYYGYTF. DNA of the CDR3: TGCAGCGTTCAGGCAGGGGCTTACTATGGCTACACCTTC.